Below are 31 T cell receptor beta chains sequenced from a single sample in a study of shared clonotypes between healthy human individuals. Measured with immunoSEQ multiplex PCR; TCRdb has only the in-frame clones, and not every one. The table lists 2 million to 2.5 million clones, approximately 93% of them singletons. Sequencing used naive CD4+ T cells from PBMCs. Described subset: CD45RA+ positively selected. Receptors originate from a man aged 18 to 35 in good health. Some clones in this sample may be carry-over from other donors' samples.

With respect to this clone: Different DNA sequences within this sample yield the same CDR3. The V gene is TRBV28, the J gene TRBJ2-7; D gene unclear. The length of the CDR3 is 11 residues. Germline CDR1 reads MDHEN; CDR2 reads SYDVKM. Trimming took off 2 bases at V and 6 bases at J, with 5 bases between the two ends. The CDR3 is CASSLLREQYF. The CDR3 DNA reads TGTGCCAGCAGTTTACTCCGCGAGCAGTACTTC.

This chain connects TRBV25-1 to TRBJ1-3, with unresolved D. The CDR3 sequence is 14 residues long. The V end was cut by 6 bases, the J end by 0 bases, with 9 bases between. Germline CDR1 MGHDK, CDR2 SYGVNS. The CDR3 loop reads CASRDRFSGNTIYF. The CDR3 bases are TGTGCCAGCAGGGACCGCTTCTCTGGAAACACCATATATTTT.

Comments on this clone: Other DNA sequences from this sample encode an identical CDR3 as well. The V gene is TRBV6-1, the J gene TRBJ1-5, with D uncertain. V was trimmed by 1 base and J by 1 base, leaving 5 bases between them. Germline V lookup: CDR1 MNHNS, CDR2 SASEGT. This CDR3 is 14 amino acids long. The CDR3 protein is CASSEGRSNQPQHF. CDR3 nucleotide sequence: TGTGCCAGCAGTGAAGGGAGAAGCAATCAGCCCCAGCATTTT.

The rearrangement uses TRBV29-1 and TRBJ2-2, with 7 positions matching TRBD2. The CDR3 extends over 14 amino acids. Germline V CDR1 and CDR2: SQVTM, ANQGSEA. Unmatched junction bases numbered 8, after V lost 4 bases and J lost 6 bases. CDR3 in amino acids: CSVVPRGRPGELFF. The CDR3 nucleotides are TGCAGCGTTGTACCACGCGGGAGACCCGGGGAGCTGTTTTTT.

As regards this clone: Other DNA sequences from this sample encode an identical CDR3 as well. V gene TRBV18 combines with J gene TRBJ2-3, with TRBD1 identical over 7 bases. The germline gives CDR1 KGHSH, CDR2 LQKENI. V shed 3 bases and J 1 base; nucleotides not matched to a gene: 1. This CDR3 has 14 residues. The chain's CDR3 is CASSPGTGTDTQYF. Written as DNA, the CDR3 is TGTGCCAGCTCACCGGGGACAGGCACAGATACGCAGTATTTT.

V gene TRBV5-1 combines with J gene TRBJ1-4; the D gene is possibly TRBD1 (6 bases). CDR3 size: 16 residues. V was cut by 0 bases and J by 3 bases, with 12 bases left in between. Per the germline V gene, CDR1 is SGHRS and CDR2 is YFSETQ. For the CDR3, the DNA is TGCGCCAGCAGCTTGGTCGGGGGCAGATCTAATGAAAAACTGTTTTTT. Its protein product is CASSLVGGRSNEKLFF.

This clone appeared once. This rearrangement joins TRBV7-9 to TRBJ2-2; D gene unclear. The germline gives CDR1 SEHNR, CDR2 FQNEAQ (reference sequence). V gave up 2 bases and J gave up 1 base, with 8 bases separating them. The length of the CDR3 is 15 residues. The CDR3 coding sequence is TGTGCCAGCAGCTTAAATACGGGGAACACCGGGGAGCTGTTTTTT. Its translation is CASSLNTGNTGELFF.

This clone is a singleton in its sample. The J gene is TRBJ2-1, the V gene TRBV19; maybe TRBD1 (6 bases). The germline gives CDR1 LNHDA, CDR2 SQIVND (reference sequence). Trimming removed 3 bases at V and 7 bases at J, with 16 bases between. The CDR3 runs 15 residues. The chain's CDR3 is CASSIVPTGPNEQFF. The CDR3 DNA reads TGTGCCAGTAGTATCGTCCCGACAGGACCAAATGAGCAGTTCTTC.

This sequence joins TRBV15 and TRBJ2-1; 10 bases match TRBD2. Germline V gene sequence: CDR1 LNHNV, CDR2 YYDKDF (reference sequence). V gave up 3 bases and J gave up 6 bases; unmatched junction bases: 8. There are 16 residues in the CDR3. CDR3 sequence reads: CATSRDIGTSANEQFF. The CDR3 nucleotides read TGTGCCACCAGCAGGGATATCGGGACTAGCGCCAATGAGCAGTTCTTC. The full variable domain, with the rest looked up from reference TRBV15 and TRBJ2-1, is DAMVIQNPRYQVTQFGKPVTLSCSQTLNHNVMYWYQQKSSQAPKLLFHYYDKDFNNEADTPDNFQSRRPNTSFCFLDIRSPGLGDTAMYLCATSRDIGTSANEQFFGPGTRLTVL.

The chain uses TRBV5-5 and TRBJ2-7; D remains ambiguous. The V gene lost 3 bases and the J gene lost 0 bases, with 19 bases spanning the gap. From germline, CDR1 is SGHKS and CDR2 YYEKEE (reference sequence). This CDR3 has 17 residues. CDR3 in amino acids: CASSSEIGQAISYEQYF. The DNA for the CDR3 is TGTGCCAGCAGCTCCGAAATTGGGCAGGCCATCTCCTACGAGCAGTACTTC.

The rearrangement uses TRBV6-1 and TRBJ2-2; TRBD1 aligns across 7 bases. CDR1 is MNHNS, CDR2 SASEGT, per germline. CDR3 length equals 14 residues. V trimming: 7 bases; J trimming: 6 bases; junction bases outside the gene matches: 8. The CDR3 is CASTVSTGAGELFF. The CDR3 region has the DNA TGTGCCAGCACCGTATCTACAGGGGCCGGGGAGCTGTTTTTT.

The gene calls are TRBV27 and TRBJ1-2; D is ambiguous. The germline gives CDR1 MNHEY, CDR2 SMNVEV (reference sequence). V dropped 2 bases and J dropped 4 bases, with 8 bases sitting between them. The CDR3 length is 13 residues. The CDR3 coding sequence is TGTGCCAGCAGTTTAGGAAGTATCTATGGCTACACCTTC. Amino acids: CASSLGSIYGYTF.

This rearrangement joins TRBV5-1 to TRBJ2-3; the D gene is possibly TRBD2 (6 bases). The CDR3 spans 15 residues. Germline assignment: CDR1 SGHRS and CDR2 YFSETQ. V dropped 4 bases and J dropped 0 bases, with 12 bases sitting between them. The CDR3 reads CASSGTGLSTDTQYF. The CDR3 DNA sequence: TGCGCCAGCAGCGGGACGGGACTTAGCACAGATACGCAGTATTTT.

This chain connects TRBV28 to TRBJ1-1, with D perhaps matching TRBD1 (6 bases). The V gene lost 7 bases and the J gene lost 4 bases, with 25 bases spanning the gap. This CDR3 spans 17 amino acids. Per the germline V gene, CDR1 is MDHEN and CDR2 is SYDVKM. CDR3 coding DNA: TGTGCCAGCACCCCCCCGAGGGGGGTCTATGGGAGCACTGAAGCTTTCTTT. The encoded protein is CASTPPRGVYGSTEAFF.

This sequence joins TRBV18 and TRBJ1-1; D is undetermined. V was cut by 4 bases and J by 2 bases, with 8 bases left in between. The CDR3 spans 13 residues. Germline V CDR1 and CDR2: KGHSH, LQKENI. The CDR3 DNA follows: TGTGCCAGCTCACAGACACGAAACACTGAAGCTTTCTTT. Its protein is CASSQTRNTEAFF.

The CDR3 loop is CASNKRVGRNGGHGYTF. The DNA for the CDR3 is TGTGCCAGCAACAAAAGGGTCGGTAGGAACGGCGGGCATGGCTACACCTTC. This sequence joins TRBV5-6 and TRBJ1-2; D is uncertain. Germline CDR1 SGHDT, CDR2 YYEEEE. The V end was cut by 6 bases, the J end by 6 bases, with 27 bases between. The CDR3 length is 17 residues.

This clone has just one count. The same CDR3 also results from other DNA sequences found in this sample. As DNA, the CDR3 is TGTGCCAGCAGCGTAGAGGGGGACTACTACAATGAGCAGTTCTTC. It yields the protein CASSVEGDYYNEQFF. V gene TRBV9 combines with J gene TRBJ2-1; D may be TRBD2 (7 bases). The CDR3 covers 15 residues. Trimming removed 0 bases at V and 3 bases at J, with 10 bases between. The germline V gene has CDR1 SGDLS and CDR2 YYNGEE.

The CDR3 DNA reads TGCGCCAGCAGCCCGACCGGGGTTGGCATGAACACTGAAGCTTTCTTT. Translation gives CASSPTGVGMNTEAFF. This rearrangement joins TRBV5-1 to TRBJ1-1; the D is unclear. Germline V gives CDR1 SGHRS, CDR2 YFSETQ. The V end was cut by 4 bases, the J end by 0 bases, with 16 bases between. CDR3 size: 16 residues.

The chain combines TRBV4-3 with TRBJ1-4; D gene ambiguous. CDR3 size: 14 residues. Germline V gives CDR1 LGHNA, CDR2 YSLEER. V gave up 6 bases and J gave up 10 bases, with 18 bases separating them. The CDR3 DNA reads as TGCGCCAGCAGACAAAACGGTGGTAGTGGAAAACTGTTTTTT. Its protein is CASRQNGGSGKLFF.

This rearrangement joins TRBV30 to TRBJ1-5; D gene ambiguous. The ends were cut back, 1 base at V and 3 bases at J, with 19 bases in the middle. The CDR3 consists of 17 residues. Germline CDR1 GTSNPN, CDR2 SVGIG (reference sequence). The chain's CDR3 is CAWSEVGFRGPNQPQHF. The DNA for the CDR3 is TGTGCCTGGAGTGAGGTTGGGTTCCGAGGACCCAATCAGCCCCAGCATTTT.

The chain is built from TRBV11-3 and TRBJ2-7; 7 nucleotides match TRBD1. This CDR3 contains 13 residues. Germline V gene data show CDR1 as SGHNT and CDR2 as YENEEA. The V and J ends lost 5 bases and 1 base, in that order; junction bases with no gene match: 2. CDR3: CASSGGQSYEQYF. In DNA, the CDR3 is TGTGCCAGCAGCGGGGGACAGTCCTACGAGCAGTACTTC.

The CDR3 coding sequence is TGTGCCAGCAGCCCACCACTTGGCGTTTACAATGAGCAGTTCTTC. Translated, it gives CASSPPLGVYNEQFF. V and J are TRBV7-9 and TRBJ2-1; D ambiguous. Trimming removed 5 bases from V and 4 bases from J, with 15 bases in between. This CDR3 has 15 residues. Germline values: CDR1 SEHNR, CDR2 FQNEAQ (reference sequence).

The chain links TRBV5-1 to TRBJ2-7; a weak D match, TRBD1 (5 bases). CDR1 and CDR2 (germline): SGHRS, YFSETQ. Trimming took off 4 bases at V and 6 bases at J, with 23 bases between the two ends. This CDR3 spans 16 amino acids. Here the CDR3 DNA reads TGCGCCAGCAGCCCGACCGCAGCCAGGGCTCAAGGCGAGCAGTACTTC. As protein: CASSPTAARAQGEQYF.

This clone showed up just a few times. CDR3 nucleotide sequence: TGCAGCGTTGAATCACCCCGGCGGGGGGGCTACGAGCAGTACTTC. This translates into CSVESPRRGGYEQYF. The genes are TRBV29-1 and TRBJ2-7; 9 positions match TRBD2. The CDR3 covers 15 residues. The J segment lost 3 bases and the V segment lost 2 bases, leaving 8 bases of the junction unmatched. Germline-derived CDR1 and CDR2 are SQVTM and ANQGSEA.

The chain uses TRBV13 and TRBJ1-2, with TRBD1 matching 7 bases. V shed 0 bases, J shed 2 bases, and the junction held 3 bases outside the gene matches. The CDR3 consists of 15 residues. Looked up from germline, CDR1 is PRHDT and CDR2 is FYEKMQ (reference sequence). The CDR3 bases are TGTGCCAGCAGCTTAGGGCTACAGGGGAACTATGGCTACACCTTC. It encodes CASSLGLQGNYGYTF. The full variable domain, with the rest looked up from reference TRBV13 and TRBJ1-2, is AAGVIQSPRHLIKEKRETATLKCYPIPRHDTVYWYQQGPGQDPQFLISFYEKMQSDKGSIPDRFSAQQFSDYHSELNMSSLELGDSALYFCASSLGLQGNYGYTFGSGTRLTVV.

Turning to this clone: The same CDR3 can be traced to other DNA sequences in this sample. The V gene is TRBV7-2, the J gene TRBJ2-1; 13 nucleotides match TRBD2. This CDR3 has 16 residues. V was pared by 1 base and J by 7 bases, with 4 bases of the junction left unmatched. Germline V CDR1 and CDR2: SGHTA, FQGNSA. This chain's CDR3 is CASSLGLAGGENEQFF. Written as DNA, the CDR3 is TGTGCCAGCAGCTTAGGACTAGCGGGAGGCGAGAATGAGCAGTTCTTC.

The CDR3 DNA reads as TGTGCCAGCAGCAGGACCACGGGAGGCTACACCTTC. It specifies CASSRTTGGYTF. J is TRBJ1-2 and V is TRBV9; D not resolved. The germline gives CDR1 SGDLS, CDR2 YYNGEE. The CDR3 totals 12 residues. Between the trimmed V and J ends, which lost 4 bases and 8 bases, there was a span of 12 bases.

As to this clone: Additional DNA sequences in this sample encode the identical CDR3. This chain links TRBV7-3 with TRBJ2-2; 9 bases match TRBD1. J gave up 5 bases and V 1 base, and 2 bases lay outside the gene matches. Germline CDR1 reads SGHTA; CDR2 reads FQGTGA. The CDR3 runs to 15 residues. The CDR3 reads CASSLMGQGTGELFF. The CDR3 DNA reads as TGTGCCAGCAGCTTAATGGGACAGGGTACCGGGGAGCTGTTTTTT.

This chain links TRBV27 with TRBJ1-4; the D is unclear. The V end was cut by 2 bases, the J end by 0 bases, with 7 bases between. The CDR3 runs 15 residues. Germline CDR1 MNHEY, CDR2 SMNVEV (reference sequence). The CDR3 DNA reads as TGTGCCAGCAGTTTAGCGGTTGCAACTAATGAAAAACTGTTTTTT. This gives the protein CASSLAVATNEKLFF. The full variable domain, in which reference TRBV27 and TRBJ1-4 provide the parts outside the CDR3, is EAQVTQNPRYLITVTGKKLTVTCSQNMNHEYMSWYRQDPGLGLRQIYYSMNVEVTDKGDVPEGYKVSRKEKRNFPLILESPSPNQTSLYFCASSLAVATNEKLFFGSGTQLSVL.

This clone was detected only once. The chain employs TRBV19 and TRBJ1-1; D might be TRBD1 (6 bases). The CDR3 has 15 residues. V was trimmed by 6 bases and J by 6 bases, leaving 20 bases between them. The germline CDR1 and CDR2 sequences are LNHDA and SQIVND (reference sequence). The CDR3 protein is CASSATERGAAEAFF. For the CDR3, the DNA is TGTGCCAGTAGCGCGACGGAGCGGGGGGCAGCTGAAGCTTTCTTT.

CDR3 sequence (DNA): TGTGCCAGTAGTACGGGGACAGGGGTCCCGATGAACACTGAAGCTTTCTTT. Its protein is CASSTGTGVPMNTEAFF. The chain recombines TRBV19 with TRBJ1-1; 10 bases are shared with TRBD1. The germline CDR1 and CDR2 sequences are LNHDA and SQIVND (reference sequence). The J segment lost 0 bases and the V segment lost 4 bases, leaving 8 bases of the junction unmatched. The CDR3 is 17 residues long.